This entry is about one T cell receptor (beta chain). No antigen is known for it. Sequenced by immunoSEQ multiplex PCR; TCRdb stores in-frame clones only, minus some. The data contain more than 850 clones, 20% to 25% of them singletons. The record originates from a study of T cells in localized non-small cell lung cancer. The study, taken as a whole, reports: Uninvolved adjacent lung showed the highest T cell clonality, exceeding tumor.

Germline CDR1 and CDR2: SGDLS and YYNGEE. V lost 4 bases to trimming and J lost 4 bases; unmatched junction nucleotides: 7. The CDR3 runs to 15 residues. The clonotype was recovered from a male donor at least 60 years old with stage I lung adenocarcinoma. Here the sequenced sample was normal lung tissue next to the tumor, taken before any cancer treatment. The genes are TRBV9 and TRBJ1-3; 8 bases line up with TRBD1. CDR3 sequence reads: CASSPRTGIGNTIYF. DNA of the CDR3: TGTGCCAGCAGCCCCAGGACAGGGATCGGAAACACCATATATTTT.